One sample yielded the 17 T cell receptor beta chains listed below, sequenced in a study of T cells in women clearing cervical HPV infection. Sequencing used immunoSEQ multiplex PCR; TCRdb keeps in-frame clones, though not all of them. There are roughly 12,000 clones in the sample, with around a quarter held by the top ten. Sequences were obtained from blood buffy coat. All receptors come from a woman aged 18-69 years with a cervical HPV16 infection that either progressed to CIN3+ or cleared (not recorded which).

As concerns this clone: Coverage ceases 3 residues before the CDR3 finishes, and the germline J gene fills in the end. The rearrangement uses TRBV10-1 and TRBJ2-1; weak D call: TRBD1 (6 bases). The CDR3 contains 16 residues. V lost 0 bases and J 9 bases, leaving 18 bases between the germline ends. The V gene's germline CDR1 is WNHNN and CDR2 SYGVQD (reference sequence). The CDR3 region is CASSESVGAGEGEQFF. The CDR3 bases that were read are TGCGCCAGCAGTGAGTCTGTGGGGGCAGGAGAGGGTGAG.

Note on this clone: The read ends 3 residues early relative to the CDR3; the germline J gene fills the gap. The chain joins TRBV6-2 or TRBV6-3 to TRBJ1-5; a possible D gene is TRBD1 (6 bases). The germline CDR1 and CDR2 sequences are MNHEY and SVGEGT. The CDR3 runs 15 residues. The V end lost 3 bases, the J end lost 3 bases, and 12 bases lay between the germline ends. This CDR3 reads CASSYGRDTNQPQHF. The sequenced CDR3 bases are TGTGCCAGCAGTTATGGCCGGGACACCAATCAGCCC.

On this clone: Sequencing ends 3 residues short of the CDR3 end; the germline J gene provides the rest. This chain joins TRBV20-1 and TRBJ1-6, with TRBD1 matching over 8 bases. CDR3 length equals 14 residues. In germline, CDR1 is DFQATT, CDR2 SNEGSKA (reference sequence). V shed 0 bases and J 9 bases; nucleotides not matched to a gene: 4. CDR3 protein: CSARDPQGGSPLHF. The covered CDR3 bases are TGCAGTGCTAGAGATCCACAGGGGGGTTCACCC.

For this clone: The read stops 3 residues short of the end of the CDR3; the missing end is completed from the germline J gene. This rearrangement joins TRBV5-1 to TRBJ1-2, with TRBD1 as a possible D gene (6 bases). With 4 bases removed from V and 7 bases from J, the gap between germline ends came to 17 bases. Germline values: CDR1 SGHRS, CDR2 YFSETQ. The CDR3 spans 14 residues. CDR3 loop: CASSDVQGQGGYTF. CDR3 bases read: TGCGCCAGCAGCGATGTTCAGGGGCAGGGTGGC.

A note on this clone: The sequenced fragment ends 3 residues before the CDR3 boundary, so the rest is inferred from the germline J gene. This chain uses TRBV10-3 with TRBJ1-6; D remains ambiguous. The V end lost 0 bases, the J end lost 6 bases, and 9 bases lay between the germline ends. This CDR3 has 15 residues. The germline CDR1 and CDR2 sequences are ENHRY and SYGVKD. CDR3 DNA (partial): TGTGCCATCAGTGAGTCGATATTAGCTAATTCACCC. Translation gives CAISESILANSP. The CDR3, in full, reads CAISESILANSPLHF.

Notes on this clone: The CDR3 is cut off 3 residues early in the read; its end comes from the germline J gene. The rearrangement links TRBV6-2 or TRBV6-3 to TRBJ1-1; no clear D gene. V was pared by 0 bases and J by 6 bases, with 8 bases between. The CDR3 covers 13 residues. Looked up from germline, CDR1 is MNHEY and CDR2 is SVGEGT. The covered CDR3 bases are TGTGCCAGCAGTTACTCGATGGCCGCTGAA. The encoded protein is CASSYSMAAE. The whole CDR3 protein is CASSYSMAAEAFF.

A remark on this clone: The CDR3 end falls 3 residues outside the read, so it is completed with the germline J gene. This chain links TRBV28 with TRBJ2-1, with a tentative D call TRBD1 (5 bases). The CDR3 sequence is 14 residues long. Germline loops: CDR1 MDHEN, CDR2 SYDVKM. Between the trimmed V and J ends, which lost 5 bases and 7 bases, there was a span of 15 bases. The DNA read from the CDR3 is TGTGCCAGCAGTGACAGTAGTTCAAGAAATGAG. It specifies CASSDSSSRNE. The CDR3 in full is CASSDSSSRNEQFF.

As concerns this clone: Coverage ceases 3 residues before the CDR3 finishes, and the germline J gene fills in the end. V gene TRBV9 combines with J gene TRBJ1-4; possible D gene TRBD1, 5 bases. Looked up from germline, CDR1 is SGDLS and CDR2 is YYNGEE. V lost 7 bases, J lost 2 bases, and 9 bases lay in between. The CDR3 covers 13 residues. CDR3 DNA (partial): TGTGCCAGCGCAGGGTTGACTAATGAAAAA. It is translated as CASAGLTNEK. The complete CDR3 reads CASAGLTNEKLFF.

Comment on this clone: The read gets to within 3 residues of the CDR3 end, and the germline J gene fills in the rest. This chain joins TRBV7-2 and TRBJ1-1; D not certain. CDR1 and CDR2 (germline): SGHTA, FQGNSA. There are 14 residues in the CDR3. The part of the CDR3 DNA that was read is TGTGCCAGCAGCTTCGCCACAGTTACAGATACG. It encodes CASSFATVTDT. The entire CDR3 protein reads CASSFATVTDTAFF. The full variable domain, with the rest looked up from reference TRBV7-2 and TRBJ1-1, is GAGVSQSPSNKVTEKGKDVELRCDPISGHTALYWYRQSLGQGLEFLIYFQGNSAPDKSGLPSDRFSAERTGGSVSTLTIQRTQQEDSAVYLCASSFATVTDTAFFGQGTRLTVV.

The covered CDR3 bases are TGTGCCAGCAGTGAAGCGCCAGGGACCTACGAG. Protein sequence: CASSEAPGTYE. The whole CDR3 reads CASSEAPGTYEQYF. The chain combines TRBV6-1 with TRBJ2-7, with a weak D call TRBD1 (5 bases). The read finishes 3 residues shy of the CDR3 end, and the germline J gene is used to complete it. CDR1 and CDR2 from the germline V gene are MNHNS and SASEGT. Trimming cost V 0 bases and J 2 bases, with 8 bases left between them. The CDR3 sequence is 14 residues long.

In regard to this clone: The CDR3 extends 3 residues past the end of the read, so its final part is completed from the germline J gene. The chain combines TRBV5-1 with TRBJ2-5, with TRBD1 matching over 8 bases. V was pared by 1 base and J by 4 bases, with 6 bases of the junction left unmatched. The CDR3 consists of 15 residues. Germline loops: CDR1 SGHRS, CDR2 YFSETQ. Partial CDR3 DNA: TGCGCCAGCAGCTTGACGTCAGGGGGCCGAGAGACC. This codes for CASSLTSGGRET. The full CDR3 protein is CASSLTSGGRETQYF.

As to this clone: From the germline J gene comes the end of the CDR3, since the read stops 3 residues before it. V usage is TRBV20-1 and J usage is TRBJ2-7, with TRBD2 identical over 13 bases. V dropped 5 bases and J dropped 4; count of bases not matched to a gene: 8. The germline CDR1 and CDR2 sequences are DFQATT and SNEGSKA (reference sequence). The CDR3 is 15 residues long. The DNA read from the CDR3 is TGCAGTGCTCCGTCGACTAGCGGGGGGCTTTACGAG. Translating it yields CSAPSTSGGLYE. The full CDR3 sequence reads CSAPSTSGGLYEQYF.

The part of the CDR3 DNA that was read is TGCGCCAGCAGCTTGGAGGGGAATCAAGAGACC. Amino acids: CASSLEGNQET. The whole CDR3 protein is CASSLEGNQETQYF. The chain uses TRBV5-1 and TRBJ2-5, with a possible D match to TRBD1 (5 bases). The read is 3 residues too short to cover the CDR3 end, so that end is filled in from the germline J gene. The ends were cut back, 0 bases at V and 2 bases at J, with 8 bases in the middle. There are 14 residues in the CDR3. CDR1 is SGHRS, CDR2 YFSETQ, per germline. The complete variable domain, with remaining parts taken from reference TRBV5-1 and TRBJ2-5, reads KAGVTQTPRYLIKTRGQQVTLSCSPISGHRSVSWYQQTPGQGLQFLFEYFSETQRNKGNFPGRFSGRQFSNSRSEMNVSTLELGDSALYLCASSLEGNQETQYFGPGTRLLVL.

Considering frequency, this clone is medium-sized. The read ends 3 residues before the CDR3 terminus; that terminus is restored from the germline J gene. The rearrangement joins TRBV19 to TRBJ1-1, with a possible D match to TRBD1 (5 bases). The CDR3 spans 12 residues. Trimming took 9 bases from V and 4 from J, leaving 12 bases between them. Germline lookup yields CDR1 LNHDA and CDR2 SQIVND (reference sequence). The part of the CDR3 DNA that was read is TGTGCCAGCCAGGGAAGGAGCACTGAA. Its translation is CASQGRSTE. The CDR3 in its entirety is CASQGRSTEAFF.

About this clone: The read finishes 3 residues shy of the CDR3 end, and the germline J gene is used to complete it. The chain has TRBV7-9 and TRBJ1-1, with TRBD1 matching over 9 bases. J gave up 1 base and V 5 bases, and 5 bases lay outside the gene matches. Looked up from germline, CDR1 is SEHNR and CDR2 is FQNEAQ (reference sequence). The CDR3 is made up of 15 amino acids. The chain's CDR3 is CASSPQGARNTEAFF. The sequenced CDR3 bases are TGTGCCAGCAGCCCACAGGGGGCTAGGAACACTGAA. Variable domain in full (rest from reference TRBV7-9 and TRBJ1-1): DTGVSQNPRHKITKRGQNVTFRCDPISEHNRLYWYRQTLGQGPEFLTYFQNEAQLEKSRLLSDRFSAERPKGSFSTLEIQRTEQGDSAMYLCASSPQGARNTEAFFGQGTRLTVV.

Points on this clone: The CDR3 extends 3 residues past the end of the read, so its final part is completed from the germline J gene. The V and J genes are TRBV5-1 and TRBJ2-7, with TRBD1 matching 7 bases. This CDR3 region has 14 residues. After removal of 7 bases from V and 6 bases from J, the junction contained 13 bases not matched to a gene. Germline V lookup: CDR1 SGHRS, CDR2 YFSETQ. The covered CDR3 bases are TGCGCCAGCGGAACACAGGGGTTCGCTAGCGAG. The encoded protein is CASGTQGFASE. The complete CDR3 sequence is CASGTQGFASEQYF.

Points on this clone: The DNA ends 3 residues before the CDR3 does, and the rest of the CDR3 is filled in from the germline J gene. The chain has TRBV18 and TRBJ2-7; tentatively, D is TRBD1 (5 bases). Trimming pared 2 bases from V and 2 bases from J, leaving 10 bases between. The V gene's germline CDR1 is KGHSH and CDR2 LQKENI. The CDR3 has 14 amino acids. This chain's CDR3 is CASSPAAGTYEQYF. The covered CDR3 bases are TGTGCCAGCTCACCAGCCGCAGGGACCTACGAG.